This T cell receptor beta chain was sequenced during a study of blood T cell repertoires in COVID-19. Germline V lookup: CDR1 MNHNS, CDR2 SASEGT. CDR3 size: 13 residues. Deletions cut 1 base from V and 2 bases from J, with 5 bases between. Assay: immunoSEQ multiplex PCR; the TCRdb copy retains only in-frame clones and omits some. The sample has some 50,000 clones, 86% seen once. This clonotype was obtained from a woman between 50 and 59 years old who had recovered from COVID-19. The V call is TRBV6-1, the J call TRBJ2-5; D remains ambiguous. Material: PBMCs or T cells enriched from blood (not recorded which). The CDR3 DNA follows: TGTGCCAGCAGTGAAGTCGCGCAAGAGACCCAGTACTTC. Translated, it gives CASSEVAQETQYF.